Listed below are T cell receptor beta chains from one sample, sequenced in a study of shared clonotypes between healthy human individuals. Profiling relied on immunoSEQ multiplex PCR, and the TCRdb table lists in-frame clones only, not all of them. The sample yields fewer than 3 million clones, 80% to 95% seen once. The sample was naive CD4+ T cells from PBMCs. The origin of the receptors is a man aged 18 to 35 in good health. Some clones in this sample may be carry-over from other donors' samples. Each CDR3 is given with its conserved first and last residue. The D gene is left open where the match is weak.

j_call: TRBJ2-7; d_call: .; v_call: TRBV11-2; cdr3_aa: CASSLEIGGYEQYF
j_call: TRBJ1-3; d_call: .; v_call: TRBV2; cdr3_aa: CASSDEAGNTIYF
j_call: TRBJ2-1; d_call: TRBD1; v_call: TRBV11-2; cdr3_aa: CASSLKWTGLSSYNEQFF
j_call: TRBJ2-7; d_call: .; v_call: TRBV29-1; cdr3_aa: CSVEDRAGSYEQYF
j_call: TRBJ1-4; d_call: .; v_call: TRBV25-1; cdr3_aa: CASSTGRGTTNEKLFF
j_call: TRBJ2-2; d_call: TRBD2; v_call: TRBV7-9; cdr3_aa: CASSPGSGRGTGELFF
j_call: TRBJ2-7; d_call: .; v_call: TRBV5-1; cdr3_aa: CASSLSMGGEAYEQYF
j_call: TRBJ2-3; d_call: .; v_call: TRBV5-1; cdr3_aa: CASSLNLGGTDTQYF
j_call: TRBJ1-2; d_call: .; v_call: TRBV27; cdr3_aa: CASSPGQGYGYTF
j_call: TRBJ1-1; d_call: .; v_call: TRBV11-2; cdr3_aa: CASSLETVGGEAFF